The rows below give T cell receptor beta chains drawn from one sample of a study of blood T cell repertoires in COVID-19. Measured with immunoSEQ multiplex PCR; TCRdb has only the in-frame clones, and not every one. The table includes about 82,000 clones, about 83% detected once. The specimen was peripheral blood. The receptors derive from a woman aged 60-75 years with acute or convalescent COVID-19. The CDR3 runs from the conserved cysteine through the conserved F or W. A D gene is named only where the DNA matches it firmly. The size field is filled for only some rows; it gives once, few, many or a size class.

clone size: -; CDR3 length: 13; J gene: TRBJ1-2; D gene: TRBD1; V gene: TRBV11-3; CDR3 DNA: TGTGCCAGCAGCCTAAGAGGGACAGAAGGCTACACCTTC; CDR3 protein: CASSLRGTEGYTF
clone size: -; CDR3 length: 12; J gene: TRBJ1-4; D gene: -; V gene: TRBV2; CDR3 DNA: TGTGCCAGCGGGGGGGGAGATGAAAAACTGTTTTTT; CDR3 protein: CASGGGDEKLFF
clone size: -; CDR3 length: 13; J gene: TRBJ2-7; D gene: -; V gene: TRBV10-3; CDR3 DNA: TGTGCCATCAGTGCCGCACCGAGGGCCGAGCAGTACTTC; CDR3 protein: CAISAAPRAEQYF
clone size: -; CDR3 length: 15; J gene: TRBJ1-4; D gene: -; V gene: TRBV9; CDR3 DNA: TGTGCCAGCAGCTCTCGGGGGATAGTGGGAGAAAAACTGTTTTTT; CDR3 protein: CASSSRGIVGEKLFF
clone size: -; CDR3 length: 15; J gene: TRBJ2-1; D gene: TRBD1; V gene: TRBV18; CDR3 DNA: TGTGCCAGCTCACCTGGACAGGGAACCTACAATGAGCAGTTCTTC; CDR3 protein: CASSPGQGTYNEQFF
clone size: -; CDR3 length: 16; J gene: TRBJ1-3; D gene: -; V gene: TRBV5-5; CDR3 DNA: TGTGCCAGCAGCAACCTTGGGGCAGGCTCTGGAAACACCATATATTTT; CDR3 protein: CASSNLGAGSGNTIYF
clone size: -; CDR3 length: 13; J gene: TRBJ2-1; D gene: -; V gene: TRBV27; CDR3 DNA: TGTGCCAGCAGTTTGGGCCCCGGCCTTGAGTGGTTCTTC; CDR3 protein: CASSLGPGLEWFF
clone size: -; CDR3 length: 16; J gene: TRBJ2-7; D gene: -; V gene: TRBV11-3; CDR3 DNA: TGTGCCAGCAGCTTAAGTGGTACTGGTGATGGTCACGAGCAGTACTTC; CDR3 protein: CASSLSGTGDGHEQYF
clone size: few; CDR3 length: 15; J gene: TRBJ2-3; D gene: -; V gene: TRBV19; CDR3 DNA: TGTGCCAGTAGTATCAGGAGGGGAAGCACAGATACGCAGTATTTT; CDR3 protein: CASSIRRGSTDTQYF
clone size: -; CDR3 length: 15; J gene: TRBJ2-2; D gene: -; V gene: TRBV11-3; CDR3 DNA: TGTGCCAGCATTCCCCGAAGATCGGGGGCCGGGGAGCTGTTTTTT; CDR3 protein: CASIPRRSGAGELFF
clone size: -; CDR3 length: 16; J gene: TRBJ1-4; D gene: -; V gene: TRBV6-2/TRBV6-3; CDR3 DNA: TGTGCCAGCAGTTACACGCAGGGAAGGACTAATGAAAAACTGTTTTTT; CDR3 protein: CASSYTQGRTNEKLFF